This is a list of T cell receptor beta chains from one sample in a study of T cell responses to AZD1222 COVID-19 vaccine. Method: immunoSEQ multiplex PCR; TCRdb's copy keeps in-frame clones and lacks some. The sample yields some 250,000 clones, approximately 94% seen once. The starting material was peripheral blood, obtained 28 days after the second AZD1222 dose. These receptor sequences come from an adult who received the AZD1222 COVID-19 vaccine. Each CDR3 is given with its conserved first and last residue. Fields, in order: V gene, CDR3 length, D gene, J gene, clone size, CDR3 DNA, CDR3 protein. D genes are given only for firm matches. Size is stated for part of the rows, as once, few or many counts, or as a class when the clone is expanded.

V gene: TRBV19
CDR3 length: 18
D gene: TRBD1
J gene: TRBJ2-6
clone size: few
CDR3 DNA: TGTGCCAGTAGTTTCTCCGGGACAGGGGGCGCTGGGGCCAACGTCCTGACTTTC
CDR3 protein: CASSFSGTGGAGANVLTF

V gene: TRBV19
CDR3 length: 14
D gene: TRBD2
J gene: TRBJ2-1
clone size: -
CDR3 DNA: TGTGCCAGTAGTATATCTAGCGGGAGTAGTGAGCAGTTCTTC
CDR3 protein: CASSISSGSSEQFF

V gene: TRBV9
CDR3 length: 16
D gene: -
J gene: TRBJ2-3
clone size: -
CDR3 DNA: TGTGCCAGCAGCGTAGGGGAGGTCAGGATGGCTTATACGCAGTATTTT
CDR3 protein: CASSVGEVRMAYTQYF

V gene: TRBV15
CDR3 length: 12
D gene: -
J gene: TRBJ2-1
clone size: -
CDR3 DNA: TGTGCCACCAGCAGAGATCTGCGTGAGCAGTTCTTC
CDR3 protein: CATSRDLREQFF

V gene: TRBV6-5
CDR3 length: 14
D gene: -
J gene: TRBJ1-4
clone size: -
CDR3 DNA: TGTGCCAGCAAAGAGGACAGAACTAATGAAAAACTGTTTTTT
CDR3 protein: CASKEDRTNEKLFF

V gene: TRBV29-1
CDR3 length: 16
D gene: -
J gene: TRBJ2-7
clone size: once
CDR3 DNA: TGCAGCGTTGAGGGGGGGCGACAGGGCCAACGATCCGAGCAGTACTTC
CDR3 protein: CSVEGGRQGQRSEQYF

V gene: TRBV5-4
CDR3 length: 13
D gene: -
J gene: TRBJ2-7
clone size: -
CDR3 DNA: TGTGCCAGCAGCTCTTGGAGAACCTACGAGCAGTACTTC
CDR3 protein: CASSSWRTYEQYF

V gene: TRBV27
CDR3 length: 13
D gene: -
J gene: TRBJ1-2
clone size: once
CDR3 DNA: TGTGCCAGCAGTGCCGACACTTGGGGTGGCTACACCTTC
CDR3 protein: CASSADTWGGYTF

V gene: TRBV9
CDR3 length: 13
D gene: -
J gene: TRBJ1-1
clone size: -
CDR3 DNA: TGTGCCAGCAGCCCCCGGCTGAACACTGAAGCTTTCTTT
CDR3 protein: CASSPRLNTEAFF

V gene: TRBV19
CDR3 length: 15
D gene: -
J gene: TRBJ2-2
clone size: -
CDR3 DNA: TGTGCCAGTAGTATTGAGGGGCGCGGCACCGGGGAGCTGTTTTTT
CDR3 protein: CASSIEGRGTGELFF

V gene: TRBV7-3
CDR3 length: 13
D gene: TRBD1
J gene: TRBJ1-6
clone size: -
CDR3 DNA: TGTGCCAGCAGCCGGACAGGGGTATCACCCCTCCACTTT
CDR3 protein: CASSRTGVSPLHF

V gene: TRBV2
CDR3 length: 14
D gene: -
J gene: TRBJ2-7
clone size: once
CDR3 DNA: TGTGCCACGTCTTTTAGCGATCACTCCTACGAGCAGTACTTC
CDR3 protein: CATSFSDHSYEQYF

V gene: TRBV5-1
CDR3 length: 14
D gene: TRBD1
J gene: TRBJ1-2
clone size: -
CDR3 DNA: TGCGCCAGCAGCTTGGTTGGACAGGGGGCTGGCTACACCTTC
CDR3 protein: CASSLVGQGAGYTF

V gene: TRBV7-9
CDR3 length: 14
D gene: TRBD1
J gene: TRBJ1-2
clone size: -
CDR3 DNA: TGTGCCAGCAGAAGGGGGACAGGCTACCAAGGCTACACCTTC
CDR3 protein: CASRRGTGYQGYTF

V gene: TRBV5-1
CDR3 length: 15
D gene: -
J gene: TRBJ1-4
clone size: -
CDR3 DNA: TGCGCCAGCAGTCCTGGGCCACGACCGGGTGAAAAACTGTTTTTT
CDR3 protein: CASSPGPRPGEKLFF

V gene: TRBV13
CDR3 length: 17
D gene: TRBD2
J gene: TRBJ2-1
clone size: -
CDR3 DNA: TGTGCCAGCAGCCCCCTGCGAGCGGGGGCCTCCTACAATGAGCAGTTCTTC
CDR3 protein: CASSPLRAGASYNEQFF

V gene: TRBV5-6
CDR3 length: 17
D gene: -
J gene: TRBJ2-7
clone size: -
CDR3 DNA: TGTGCCAGCAGCTTGGCCCTTTCTGGACTGAGTTCCTACGAGCAGTACTTC
CDR3 protein: CASSLALSGLSSYEQYF